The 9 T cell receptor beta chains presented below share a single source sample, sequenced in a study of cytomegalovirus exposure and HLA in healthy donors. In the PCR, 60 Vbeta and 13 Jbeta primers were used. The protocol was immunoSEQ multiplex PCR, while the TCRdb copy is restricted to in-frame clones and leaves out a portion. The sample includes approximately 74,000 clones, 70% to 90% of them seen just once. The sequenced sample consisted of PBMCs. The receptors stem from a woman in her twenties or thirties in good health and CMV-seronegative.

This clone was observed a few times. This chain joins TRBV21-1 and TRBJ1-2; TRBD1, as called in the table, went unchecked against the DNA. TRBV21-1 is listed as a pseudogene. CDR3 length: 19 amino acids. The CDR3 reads CASSTGVLKSTLPLFGYTF. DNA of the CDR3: TGTGCCAGCAGCACAGGGGTCTTAAAGAGCACCTTACCACTTTTTGGCTACACCTTC.

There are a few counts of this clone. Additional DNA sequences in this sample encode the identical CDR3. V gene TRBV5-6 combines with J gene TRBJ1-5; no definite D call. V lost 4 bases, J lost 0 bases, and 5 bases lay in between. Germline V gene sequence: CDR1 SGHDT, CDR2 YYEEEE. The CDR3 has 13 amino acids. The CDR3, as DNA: TGTGCCAGCAGCCCGGGTAGCAATCAGCCCCAGCATTTT. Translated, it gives CASSPGSNQPQHF.

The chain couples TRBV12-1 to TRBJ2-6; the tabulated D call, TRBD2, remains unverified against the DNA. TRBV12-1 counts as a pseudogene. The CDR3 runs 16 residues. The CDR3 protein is CASSFVLVEGANVLTF. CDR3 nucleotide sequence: TGTGCCAGCAGCTTTGTCCTTGTCGAGGGGGCCAACGTCCTGACTTTC.

The CDR3 region has the DNA TGTGCCAGTAGTCTAGCGGGGGGGGCCTGGAATGAGCAGTTCTTC. This encodes CASSLAGGAWNEQFF. The rearrangement joins TRBV19 to TRBJ2-1; TRBD2 agrees at 12 bases. From germline, CDR1 is LNHDA and CDR2 SQIVND (reference sequence). This CDR3 is 15 amino acids long. J was trimmed by 7 bases and V by 5 bases; bases with no gene match: 6.

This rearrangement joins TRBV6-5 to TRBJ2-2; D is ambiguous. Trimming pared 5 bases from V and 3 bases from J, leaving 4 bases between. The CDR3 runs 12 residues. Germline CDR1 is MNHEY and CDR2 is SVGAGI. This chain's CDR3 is CASSPDTGELFF. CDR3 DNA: TGTGCCAGCAGTCCAGACACCGGGGAGCTGTTTTTT.

CDR3 protein: CSVLRGNTEAFF. CDR3 nucleotide sequence: TGCAGCGTTCTAAGGGGGAACACTGAAGCTTTCTTT. The chain employs TRBV29-1 and TRBJ1-1, with a tentative D call TRBD1 (5 bases). Germline lookup yields CDR1 SQVTM and CDR2 ANQGSEA. V shed 5 bases and J shed 1 base, with 8 bases lying between them. CDR3 length: 12 amino acids.

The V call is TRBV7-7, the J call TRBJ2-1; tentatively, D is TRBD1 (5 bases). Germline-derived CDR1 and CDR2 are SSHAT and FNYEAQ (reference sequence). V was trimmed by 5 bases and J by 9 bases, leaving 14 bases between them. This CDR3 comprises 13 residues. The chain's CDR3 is CASSANGAREQFF. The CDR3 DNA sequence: TGTGCCAGCAGCGCGAATGGGGCACGTGAGCAGTTCTTC.

CDR3 in amino acids: CASSLPEGNLYTF. Written as DNA, the CDR3 is TGTGCCAGCAGCCTCCCGGAGGGGAACCTCTACACCTTC. The genes are TRBV5-4 and TRBJ1-2; perhaps TRBD1 as D (5 bases). V lost 4 bases and J lost 10, with 17 bases in between. The CDR3 is made up of 13 amino acids. The germline V gene has CDR1 SGHNT and CDR2 YYREEE (reference sequence).

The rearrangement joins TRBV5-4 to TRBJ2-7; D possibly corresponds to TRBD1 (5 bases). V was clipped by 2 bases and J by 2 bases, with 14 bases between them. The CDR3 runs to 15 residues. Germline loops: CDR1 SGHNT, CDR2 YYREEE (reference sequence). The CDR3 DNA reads TGTGCCAGCAGCTTCCGTTCCAGGGCCCCCTACGAGCAGTACTTC. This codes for CASSFRSRAPYEQYF. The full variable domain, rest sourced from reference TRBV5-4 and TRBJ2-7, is ETGVTQSPTHLIKTRGQQVTLRCSSQSGHNTVSWYQQALGQGPQFIFQYYREEENGRGNFPPRFSGLQFPNYSSELNVNALELDDSALYLCASSFRSRAPYEQYFGPGTRLTVT.